This T cell receptor beta chain was identified in a study of STAT5B mutations in CD4+ large granular lymphocyte leukemia. Across the study: Healthy donors showed HLA-associated enrichment of the CDR3 'QG' motif. Study-level findings and limits: Without putative leukemic clones, patient CD4-sorted repertoires remained more clonal than healthy CD4+ repertoires. Data were not HLA-matched across samples. TRBV06-family usage was enriched in top patient clones (8/27) versus controls (2/35).

Only a few counts were recorded for this clone. Its antigen is not known. Libraries were prepared by immunoSEQ multiplex PCR; TCRdb keeps only in-frame clonotypes and omits some of them. The data contain 30,000 or so clones, 65% to 80% of them singletons. The CDR3 consists of 13 residues. CDR1 and CDR2 (germline): MNHEY, SVGAGI. The ends were cut back, 3 bases at V and 10 bases at J, with 15 bases in the middle. Sequenced input: CD4+ T cells from blood buffy coats. This TCR came from a human donor in good health. This sequence joins TRBV6-5 and TRBJ1-2; unclear D gene. The CDR3 here is CASSYGGLNNYTF. The CDR3 coding sequence is TGTGCCAGCAGTTATGGTGGACTTAACAACTACACCTTC.